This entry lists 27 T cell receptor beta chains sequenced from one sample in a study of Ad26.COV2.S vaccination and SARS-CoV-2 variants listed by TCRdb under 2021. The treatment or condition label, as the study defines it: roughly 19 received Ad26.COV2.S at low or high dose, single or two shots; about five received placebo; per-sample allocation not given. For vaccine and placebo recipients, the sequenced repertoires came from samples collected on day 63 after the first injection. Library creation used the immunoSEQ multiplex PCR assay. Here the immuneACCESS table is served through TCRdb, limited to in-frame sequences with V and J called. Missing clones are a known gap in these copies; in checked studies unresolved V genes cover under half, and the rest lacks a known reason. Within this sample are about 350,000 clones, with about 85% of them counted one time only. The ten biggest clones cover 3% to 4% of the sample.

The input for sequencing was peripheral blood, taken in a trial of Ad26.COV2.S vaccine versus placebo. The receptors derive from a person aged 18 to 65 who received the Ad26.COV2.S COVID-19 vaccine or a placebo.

For the CDR3, the DNA is TGTGCCAGCAGCGCTGCTAGCGGTCCCACGGAGCAGTACTTC. Protein: CASSAASGPTEQYF. The chain joins TRBV9 to TRBJ2-7; 7 bases agree with TRBD2. The CDR3 runs 14 residues. In germline, CDR1 is SGDLS, CDR2 YYNGEE. Trimming cost V 3 bases and J 7 bases; bases outside gene matches: 10.

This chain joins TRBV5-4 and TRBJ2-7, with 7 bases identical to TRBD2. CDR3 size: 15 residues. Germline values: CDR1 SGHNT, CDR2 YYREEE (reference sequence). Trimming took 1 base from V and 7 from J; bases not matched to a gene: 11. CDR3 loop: CASSLLGGGVGEQYF. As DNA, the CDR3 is TGTGCCAGCAGCTTGTTGGGCGGGGGAGTCGGGGAGCAGTACTTC.

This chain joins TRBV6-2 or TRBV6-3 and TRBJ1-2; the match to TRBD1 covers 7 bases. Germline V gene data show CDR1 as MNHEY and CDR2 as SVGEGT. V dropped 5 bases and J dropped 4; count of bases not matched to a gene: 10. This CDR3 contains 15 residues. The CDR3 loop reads CASSARQGPVYGYTF. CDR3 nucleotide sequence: TGTGCCAGCAGTGCCCGACAGGGACCCGTCTATGGCTACACCTTC.

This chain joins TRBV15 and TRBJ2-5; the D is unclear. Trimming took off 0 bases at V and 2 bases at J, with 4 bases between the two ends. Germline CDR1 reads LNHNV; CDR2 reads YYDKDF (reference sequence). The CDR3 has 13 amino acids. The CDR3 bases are TGTGCCACCAGCAGAGAGTTTCAAGAGACCCAGTACTTC. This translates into CATSREFQETQYF.

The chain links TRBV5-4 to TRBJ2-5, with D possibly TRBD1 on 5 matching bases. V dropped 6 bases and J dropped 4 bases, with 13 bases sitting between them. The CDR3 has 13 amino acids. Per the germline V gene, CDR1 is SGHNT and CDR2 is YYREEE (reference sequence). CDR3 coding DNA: TGTGCCAGCACTGGGCAGGGTTTAGAGACCCAGTACTTC. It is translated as CASTGQGLETQYF.

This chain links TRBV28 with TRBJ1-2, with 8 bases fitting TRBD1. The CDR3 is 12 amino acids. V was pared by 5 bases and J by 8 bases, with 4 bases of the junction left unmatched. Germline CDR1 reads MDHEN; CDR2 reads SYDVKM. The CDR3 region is CASSTQGDGYTF. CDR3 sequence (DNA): TGTGCCAGCAGTACACAGGGGGACGGCTACACCTTC.

The CDR3 protein is CASSSRQGGTQYF. Written as DNA, the CDR3 is TGTGCCAGCAGTTCCCGACAGGGCGGGACCCAGTACTTC. V gene TRBV7-2 combines with J gene TRBJ2-5; 7 bases line up with TRBD1. The length of the CDR3 is 13 residues. With V trimmed by 6 bases and J by 7 bases, 8 bases remained unmatched. Per the germline V gene, CDR1 is SGHTA and CDR2 is FQGNSA. The variable domain in full, with the rest retrieved from reference TRBV7-2 and TRBJ2-5, is GAGVSQSPSNKVTEKGKDVELRCDPISGHTALYWYRQSLGQGLEFLIYFQGNSAPDKSGLPSDRFSAERTGGSVSTLTIQRTQQEDSAVYLCASSSRQGGTQYFGPGTRLLVL.

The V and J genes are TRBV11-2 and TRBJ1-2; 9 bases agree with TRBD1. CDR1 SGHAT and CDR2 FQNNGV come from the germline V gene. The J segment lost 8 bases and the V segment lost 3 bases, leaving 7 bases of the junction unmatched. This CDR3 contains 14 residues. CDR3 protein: CASSFTGGYGGYTF. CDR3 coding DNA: TGTGCCAGCAGCTTCACAGGGGGCTACGGGGGCTACACCTTC. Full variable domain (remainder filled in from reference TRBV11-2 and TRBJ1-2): EAGVAQSPRYKIIEKRQSVAFWCNPISGHATLYWYQQILGQGPKLLIQFQNNGVVDDSQLPKDRFSAERLKGVDSTLKIQPAKLEDSAVYLCASSFTGGYGGYTFGSGTRLTVV.

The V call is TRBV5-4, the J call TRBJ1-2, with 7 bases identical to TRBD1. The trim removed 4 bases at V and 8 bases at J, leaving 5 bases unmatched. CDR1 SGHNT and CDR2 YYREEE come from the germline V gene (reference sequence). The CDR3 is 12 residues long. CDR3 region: CASSLDRRGYTF. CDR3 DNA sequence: TGTGCCAGCAGCCTGGACAGGAGGGGCTACACCTTC.

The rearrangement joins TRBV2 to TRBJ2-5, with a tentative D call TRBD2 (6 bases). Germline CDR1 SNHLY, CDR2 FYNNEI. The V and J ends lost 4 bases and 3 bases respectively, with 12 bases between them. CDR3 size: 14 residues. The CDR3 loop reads CASSGDLTEETQYF. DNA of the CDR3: TGTGCCAGCAGTGGGGACTTAACCGAAGAGACCCAGTACTTC.

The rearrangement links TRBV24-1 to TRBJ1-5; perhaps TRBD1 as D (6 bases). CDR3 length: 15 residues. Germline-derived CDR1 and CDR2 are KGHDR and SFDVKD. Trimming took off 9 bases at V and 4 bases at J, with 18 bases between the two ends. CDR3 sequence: CATGKATGPNQPQHF. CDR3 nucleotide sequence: TGTGCCACCGGGAAAGCGACAGGACCAAATCAGCCCCAGCATTTT.

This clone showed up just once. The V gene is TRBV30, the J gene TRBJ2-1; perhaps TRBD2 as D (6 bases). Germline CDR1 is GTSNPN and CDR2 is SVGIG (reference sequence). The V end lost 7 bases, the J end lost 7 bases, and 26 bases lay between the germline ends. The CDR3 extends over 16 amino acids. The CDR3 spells CASRWDSEFEVNEQFF. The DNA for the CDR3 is TGTGCCTCCCGCTGGGACTCCGAATTCGAAGTGAATGAGCAGTTCTTC.

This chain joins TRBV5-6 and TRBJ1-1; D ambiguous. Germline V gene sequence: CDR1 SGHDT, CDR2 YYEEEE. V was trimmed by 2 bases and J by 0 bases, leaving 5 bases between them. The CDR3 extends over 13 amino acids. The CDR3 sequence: CASSFTVNTEAFF. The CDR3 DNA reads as TGTGCCAGCAGCTTTACAGTGAACACTGAAGCTTTCTTT.

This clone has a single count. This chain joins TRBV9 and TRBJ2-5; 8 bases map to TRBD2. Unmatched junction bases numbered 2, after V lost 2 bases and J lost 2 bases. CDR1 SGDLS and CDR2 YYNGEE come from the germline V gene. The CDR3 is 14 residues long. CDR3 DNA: TGTGCCAGCAGCGTCGGGGGGGCACAAGAGACCCAGTACTTC. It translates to CASSVGGAQETQYF.

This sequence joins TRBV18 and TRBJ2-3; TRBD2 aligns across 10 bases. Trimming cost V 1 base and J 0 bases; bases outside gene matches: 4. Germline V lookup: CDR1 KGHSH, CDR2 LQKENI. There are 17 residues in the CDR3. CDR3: CASSPLASGSSTDTQYF. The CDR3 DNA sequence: TGTGCCAGCTCACCACTGGCTAGCGGGAGTAGCACAGATACGCAGTATTTT. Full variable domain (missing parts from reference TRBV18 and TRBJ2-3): NAGVMQNPRHLVRRRGQEARLRCSPMKGHSHVYWYRQLPEEGLKFMVYLQKENIIDESGMPKERFSAEFPKEGPSILRIQQVVRGDSAAYFCASSPLASGSSTDTQYFGPGTRLTVL.

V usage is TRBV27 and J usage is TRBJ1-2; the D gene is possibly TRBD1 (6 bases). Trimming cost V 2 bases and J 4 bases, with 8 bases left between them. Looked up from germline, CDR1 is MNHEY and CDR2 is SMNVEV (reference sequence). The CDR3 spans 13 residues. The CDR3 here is CASSLTDSYGYTF. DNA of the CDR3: TGTGCCAGCAGTTTAACGGACAGCTATGGCTACACCTTC.

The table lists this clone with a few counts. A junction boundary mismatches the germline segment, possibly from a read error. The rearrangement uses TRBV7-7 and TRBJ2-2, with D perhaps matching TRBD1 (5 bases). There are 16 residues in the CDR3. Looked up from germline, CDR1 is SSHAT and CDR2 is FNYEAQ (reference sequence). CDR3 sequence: CASSLLSGMDTGELFF. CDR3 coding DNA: TGTGCTAGCAGCTTACTCTCAGGGATGGACACCGGGGAGCTGTTTTTT.

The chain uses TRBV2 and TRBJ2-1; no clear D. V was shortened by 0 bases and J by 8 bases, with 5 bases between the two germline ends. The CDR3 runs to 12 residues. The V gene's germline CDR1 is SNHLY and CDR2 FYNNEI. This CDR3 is CASSEAPHEQFF. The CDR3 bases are TGTGCCAGCAGTGAAGCTCCACATGAGCAGTTCTTC.

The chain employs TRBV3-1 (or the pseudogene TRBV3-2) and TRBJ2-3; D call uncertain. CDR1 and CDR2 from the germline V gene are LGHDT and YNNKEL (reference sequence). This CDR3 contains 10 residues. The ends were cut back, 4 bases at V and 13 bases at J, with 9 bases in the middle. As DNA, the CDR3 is TGTGCCAGCAGCCCCTTCGGAAAGTATTTT. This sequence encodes CASSPFGKYF.

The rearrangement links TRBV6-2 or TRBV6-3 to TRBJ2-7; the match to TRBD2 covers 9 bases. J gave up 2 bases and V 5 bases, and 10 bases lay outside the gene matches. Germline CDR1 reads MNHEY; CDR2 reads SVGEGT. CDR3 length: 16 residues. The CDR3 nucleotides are TGTGCCAGCAGTCCCACCTTCGCGGGAGGGCCCTACGAGCAGTACTTC. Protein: CASSPTFAGGPYEQYF.

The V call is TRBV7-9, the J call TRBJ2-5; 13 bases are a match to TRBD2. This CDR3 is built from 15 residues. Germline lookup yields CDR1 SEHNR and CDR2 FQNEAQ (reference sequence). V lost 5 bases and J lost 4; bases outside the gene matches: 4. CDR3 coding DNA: TGTGCCAGCAGCAAGGGACTAGCGGGACCAGAGACCCAGTACTTC. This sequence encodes CASSKGLAGPETQYF.

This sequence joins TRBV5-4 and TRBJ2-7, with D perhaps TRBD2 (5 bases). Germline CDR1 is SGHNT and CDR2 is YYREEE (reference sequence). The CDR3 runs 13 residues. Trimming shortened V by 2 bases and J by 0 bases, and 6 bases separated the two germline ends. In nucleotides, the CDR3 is TGTGCCAGCAGCTTAACTAGCTCCTACGAGCAGTACTTC. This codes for CASSLTSSYEQYF.

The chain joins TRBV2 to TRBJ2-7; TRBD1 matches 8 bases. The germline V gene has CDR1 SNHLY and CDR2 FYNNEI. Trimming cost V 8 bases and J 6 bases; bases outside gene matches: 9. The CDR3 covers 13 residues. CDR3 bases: TGTGCCAGCGCACCGTCAGGGGGCCGCGAGCAGTACTTC. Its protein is CASAPSGGREQYF.

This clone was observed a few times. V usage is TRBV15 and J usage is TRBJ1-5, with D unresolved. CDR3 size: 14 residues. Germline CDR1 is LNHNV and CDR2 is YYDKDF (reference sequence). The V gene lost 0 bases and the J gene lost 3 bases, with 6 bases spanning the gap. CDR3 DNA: TGTGCCACCAGCAGAGACACGTCCAATCAGCCCCAGCATTTT. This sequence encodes CATSRDTSNQPQHF. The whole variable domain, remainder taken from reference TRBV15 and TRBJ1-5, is DAMVIQNPRYQVTQFGKPVTLSCSQTLNHNVMYWYQQKSSQAPKLLFHYYDKDFNNEADTPDNFQSRRPNTSFCFLDIRSPGLGDTAMYLCATSRDTSNQPQHFGDGTRLSIL.

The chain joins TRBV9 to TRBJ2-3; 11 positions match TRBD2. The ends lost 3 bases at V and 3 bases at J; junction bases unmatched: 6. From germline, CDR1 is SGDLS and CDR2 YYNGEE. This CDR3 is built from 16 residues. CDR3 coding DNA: TGTGCCAGCAGCGCACGGGCTAGCGGGGGGACAGATACGCAGTATTTT. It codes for CASSARASGGTDTQYF.

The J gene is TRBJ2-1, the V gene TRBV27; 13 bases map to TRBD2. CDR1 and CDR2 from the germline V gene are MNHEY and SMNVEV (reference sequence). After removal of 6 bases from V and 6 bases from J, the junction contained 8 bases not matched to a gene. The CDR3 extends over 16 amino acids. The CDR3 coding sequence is TGTGCCAGCAGGGATGCTGGACTAGCGGGAGCCAATGAGCAGTTCTTC. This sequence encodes CASRDAGLAGANEQFF.

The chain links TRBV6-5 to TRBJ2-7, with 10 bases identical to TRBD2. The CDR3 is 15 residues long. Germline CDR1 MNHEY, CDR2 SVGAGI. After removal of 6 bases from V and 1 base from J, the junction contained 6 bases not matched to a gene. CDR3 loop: CASSAGTSESYEQYF. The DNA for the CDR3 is TGTGCCAGCAGCGCAGGGACTAGCGAATCCTACGAGCAGTACTTC.